This is a list of T cell receptor beta chains from one sample in a study of shared clonotypes between healthy human individuals. Generated by immunoSEQ multiplex PCR, the TCRdb table keeps only in-frame clones and is missing some. The sample carries 2,100,000 or so clones, around 95% recorded once. Sequencing was done on a sample of naive CD4+ T cells sorted from blood. These receptors were taken from a man between 18 and 29 years old in good health. Each CDR3 is given with its conserved first and last residue. The D gene is left open where the match is weak. For some rows the clone size is stated as once, few or many, or as a class when expanded; others skip it.

d_gene: NA
j_gene: TRBJ2-7
v_gene: TRBV28
abundance: NA
CDR3aa: CASRGTGKEQYF
CDR3nt: TGTGCCAGCAGGGGTACGGGGAAAGAGCAGTACTTC

d_gene: TRBD1
j_gene: TRBJ1-2
v_gene: TRBV30
abundance: once
CDR3aa: CAWRVPGQANYGYTF
CDR3nt: TGTGCCTGGAGAGTTCCGGGACAGGCAAACTATGGCTACACCTTC

d_gene: NA
j_gene: TRBJ1-6
v_gene: TRBV7-2
abundance: NA
CDR3aa: CASSPTGPFGALHF
CDR3nt: TGTGCCAGCAGCCCGACAGGCCCCTTCGGGGCCCTCCACTTT

d_gene: TRBD2
j_gene: TRBJ2-1
v_gene: TRBV4-2
abundance: NA
CDR3aa: CATTPSGRTSSNEQFF
CDR3nt: TGTGCCACCACCCCAAGTGGCCGGACTAGCTCGAATGAGCAGTTCTTC

d_gene: TRBD1
j_gene: TRBJ1-2
v_gene: TRBV6-1
abundance: NA
CDR3aa: CASSEGRGRGYGYTF
CDR3nt: TGTGCCAGCAGTGAGGGCAGGGGGCGCGGCTATGGCTACACCTTC

d_gene: TRBD2
j_gene: TRBJ2-3
v_gene: TRBV18
abundance: once
CDR3aa: CASSPQGGADTQYF
CDR3nt: TGTGCCAGCTCACCCCAGGGAGGGGCAGATACGCAGTATTTT

d_gene: NA
j_gene: TRBJ1-2
v_gene: TRBV2
abundance: NA
CDR3aa: CATLGHVDWGNGYTF
CDR3nt: TGTGCCACCCTCGGTCATGTCGATTGGGGTAATGGCTACACCTTC

d_gene: TRBD1
j_gene: TRBJ1-2
v_gene: TRBV7-2
abundance: NA
CDR3aa: CASSRTGTGYGYTF
CDR3nt: TGTGCCAGCAGCCGAACCGGGACAGGCTATGGCTACACCTTC

d_gene: TRBD1
j_gene: TRBJ2-5
v_gene: TRBV29-1
abundance: NA
CDR3aa: CSVDRTGGQETQYF
CDR3nt: TGCAGCGTTGACCGCACAGGGGGCCAAGAGACCCAGTACTTC

d_gene: NA
j_gene: TRBJ1-5
v_gene: TRBV7-2
abundance: NA
CDR3aa: CASSLAGDGQPQHF
CDR3nt: TGTGCCAGCAGCTTAGCGGGGGACGGTCAGCCCCAGCATTTT

d_gene: TRBD2
j_gene: TRBJ2-2
v_gene: TRBV6-5
abundance: NA
CDR3aa: CASRPSSGGHGELFF
CDR3nt: TGTGCCAGCAGGCCCAGTAGCGGGGGTCACGGGGAGCTGTTTTTT

d_gene: TRBD2
j_gene: TRBJ2-5
v_gene: TRBV2
abundance: NA
CDR3aa: CASSGLAVGQETQYF
CDR3nt: TGTGCCAGCAGCGGACTAGCGGTGGGGCAAGAGACCCAGTACTTC

d_gene: NA
j_gene: TRBJ1-6
v_gene: TRBV7-2
abundance: once
CDR3aa: CASNQGQLNNSPLHF
CDR3nt: TGTGCCAGCAACCAAGGACAGCTGAATAATTCACCCCTCCACTTT

d_gene: NA
j_gene: TRBJ2-1
v_gene: TRBV7-2
abundance: NA
CDR3aa: CASSPLVNEQFF
CDR3nt: TGTGCCAGCAGCCCCCTAGTGAATGAGCAGTTCTTC

d_gene: TRBD2
j_gene: TRBJ2-5
v_gene: TRBV19
abundance: NA
CDR3aa: CASSNVGLAGQETQYF
CDR3nt: TGTGCCAGTAGTAACGTCGGACTAGCGGGGCAAGAGACCCAGTACTTC

d_gene: TRBD1
j_gene: TRBJ1-5
v_gene: TRBV30
abundance: NA
CDR3aa: CAWSTQGVQPQHF
CDR3nt: TGTGCCTGGAGTACACAGGGGGTACAGCCCCAGCATTTT

d_gene: TRBD1
j_gene: TRBJ1-4
v_gene: TRBV10-3
abundance: NA
CDR3aa: CAISESPDREVGKLFF
CDR3nt: TGTGCCATCAGTGAGTCCCCAGACAGGGAAGTCGGAAAACTGTTTTTT

d_gene: NA
j_gene: TRBJ1-4
v_gene: TRBV30
abundance: NA
CDR3aa: CAWSGDSLNEKLFF
CDR3nt: TGTGCCTGGAGTGGTGACAGTCTTAATGAAAAACTGTTTTTT

d_gene: NA
j_gene: TRBJ2-7
v_gene: TRBV29-1
abundance: NA
CDR3aa: CSVESGAGSYEQYF
CDR3nt: TGCAGCGTTGAATCCGGGGCGGGGTCCTACGAGCAGTACTTC